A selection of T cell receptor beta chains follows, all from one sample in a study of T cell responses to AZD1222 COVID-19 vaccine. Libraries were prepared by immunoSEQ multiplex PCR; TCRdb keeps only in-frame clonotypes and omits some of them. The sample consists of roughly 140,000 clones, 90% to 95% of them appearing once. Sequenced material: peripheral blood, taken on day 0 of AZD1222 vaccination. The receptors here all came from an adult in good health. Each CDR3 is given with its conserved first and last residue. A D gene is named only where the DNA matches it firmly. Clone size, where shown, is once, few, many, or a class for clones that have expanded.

CASSIDTRNQPQHF,TGTGCCAGTAGTATAGATACACGGAATCAGCCCCAGCATTTT,TRBV19,14,TRBJ1-5,once,.
CASSYRQGSGYEQYF,TGTGCCAGCAGCTACCGACAGGGGTCAGGCTACGAGCAGTACTTC,TRBV7-2,15,TRBJ2-7,.,TRBD1
CASSATSDSQETQYF,TGTGCCAGCAGCGCCACTAGCGACTCGCAAGAGACCCAGTACTTC,TRBV2,15,TRBJ2-5,.,TRBD2
CASSSRLANEQFF,TGTGCCAGCAGCTCCCGACTAGCCAATGAGCAGTTCTTC,TRBV3-1/TRBV3-2,13,TRBJ2-1,.,TRBD2
CASSLDRVGSNEQFF,TGTGCCAGCAGTTTGGACAGGGTTGGATCCAATGAGCAGTTCTTC,TRBV28,15,TRBJ2-1,.,TRBD1
CASSSRENQPQHF,TGTGCCAGCAGTAGCAGAGAAAATCAGCCCCAGCATTTT,TRBV6-6,13,TRBJ1-5,.,.
CASSSGPRGNTIYF,TGCGCCAGCAGCTCGGGACCAAGGGGAAACACCATATATTTT,TRBV5-1,14,TRBJ1-3,.,.
CAWTASGTYEQYF,TGTGCCTGGACGGCTAGCGGAACCTACGAGCAGTACTTC,TRBV30,13,TRBJ2-7,.,TRBD2
CASRFISGGAFEQFF,TGTGCCAGCAGGTTTATAAGCGGGGGGGCCTTTGAGCAGTTCTTC,TRBV7-9,15,TRBJ2-1,.,TRBD2
CASSNDRGRRGGNTIYF,TGTGCCAGTTCTAATGACAGGGGGCGTAGAGGCGGAAACACCATATATTTT,TRBV6-7,17,TRBJ1-3,few,TRBD1
CASSPRSTEAFF,TGTGCCAGCAGCCCCAGGAGCACTGAAGCTTTCTTT,TRBV11-2,12,TRBJ1-1,.,.
CASSLGQGPTDTQYF,TGTGCCAGCAGCTTGGGGCAGGGACCCACAGATACGCAGTATTTT,TRBV7-9,15,TRBJ2-3,.,.
CASSLRTGGMNTEAFF,TGCGCCAGCAGCCTCCGGACAGGGGGTATGAACACTGAAGCTTTCTTT,TRBV5-1,16,TRBJ1-1,.,TRBD1
CASTTETNQPQHF,TGTGCCAGCACGACAGAAACTAATCAGCCCCAGCATTTT,TRBV2,13,TRBJ1-5,.,.
CASSYTVYTEAFF,TGTGCCAGCAGCTATACAGTCTACACTGAAGCTTTCTTT,TRBV3-1/TRBV3-2,13,TRBJ1-1,.,.
CASSLGTWISGNTIYF,TGTGCCAGCAGCTTAGGTACATGGATCTCTGGAAACACCATATATTTT,TRBV7-2,16,TRBJ1-3,.,.
CASSLIGGETQYF,TGTGCCAGCAGTTTAATTGGCGGAGAGACCCAGTACTTC,TRBV12-3/TRBV12-4,13,TRBJ2-5,.,.
CASSVDRETEAFF,TGTGCCAGCAGCGTGGACAGGGAAACTGAAGCTTTCTTT,TRBV9,13,TRBJ1-1,.,TRBD1
CASSTGPISGNQPQHF,TGTGCCAGCAGTACGGGTCCCATAAGCGGGAACCAGCCCCAGCATTTT,TRBV6-6,16,TRBJ1-5,.,.
CASSGRGGVKDYGYTF,TGTGCCAGCAGCGGGAGAGGGGGAGTTAAGGACTATGGCTACACCTTC,TRBV2,16,TRBJ1-2,.,.
CASSIGVGFEKLFF,TGTGCCAGCAGTATAGGGGTGGGGTTTGAAAAACTGTTTTTT,TRBV25-1,14,TRBJ1-4,.,.
CASSPTGVHNEQFF,TGTGCCAGCAGCCCGACAGGGGTCCACAATGAGCAGTTCTTC,TRBV7-9,14,TRBJ2-1,few,TRBD1
CAIRTSGSDTGELFF,TGTGCCATCAGGACTAGCGGGAGCGACACCGGGGAGCTGTTTTTT,TRBV10-3,15,TRBJ2-2,.,TRBD2
CASSAGDRVAQNSPLHF,TGCGCCAGCAGCGCTGGGGACAGGGTGGCCCAGAATTCACCCCTCCACTTT,TRBV5-1,17,TRBJ1-6,.,TRBD1
CASKRDDRGNSPLHF,TGTGCCAGCAAACGGGACGACAGGGGGAATTCACCCCTCCACTTT,TRBV6-5,15,TRBJ1-6,.,TRBD1
CASSIDRGRNTQYF,TGTGCCAGTAGTATAGACAGGGGGCGAAATACGCAGTATTTT,TRBV19,14,TRBJ2-3,.,TRBD1
CASTTLTGIGGSTF,TGTGCCAGCACCACCCTGACAGGGATTGGAGGTAGCACCTTC,TRBV5-8,14,TRBJ1-2,.,TRBD1
CASSLPGGRDSPLHF,TGCGCCAGCAGCTTGCCGGGTGGGAGGGATTCACCCCTCCACTTT,TRBV5-1,15,TRBJ1-6,.,.
CASSFDSNTEAFF,TGCGCCAGCAGCTTTGACAGCAACACTGAAGCTTTCTTT,TRBV5-1,13,TRBJ1-1,few,.
CATSDTGYGYTF,TGTGCCACCAGTGATACAGGGTACGGCTACACCTTC,TRBV24-1,12,TRBJ1-2,.,.
CASSLLRGQFF,TGTGCCAGCAGCTTATTGAGGGGGCAGTTCTTC,TRBV13,11,TRBJ2-1,.,.
CASSLANGGGSETQYF,TGCGCCAGCAGCTTGGCAAACGGGGGGGGCTCAGAGACCCAGTACTTC,TRBV5-1,16,TRBJ2-5,once,TRBD2
CASSLTPGQAGYGYTF,TGTGCCAGCAGCTTAACTCCGGGACAGGCGGGATATGGCTACACCTTC,TRBV7-3,16,TRBJ1-2,.,TRBD1
CASSGDRVSYEQYF,TGTGCCAGCAGTGGAGACAGGGTTTCCTACGAGCAGTACTTC,TRBV2,14,TRBJ2-7,.,TRBD1
CASSEAGGYPYEQYF,TGTGCCAGCAGCGAAGCGGGAGGGTATCCCTACGAGCAGTACTTC,TRBV6-1,15,TRBJ2-7,.,TRBD2
CSASIMDRAHEQYF,TGCAGTGCTAGTATAATGGACAGGGCACACGAGCAGTACTTC,TRBV20-1,14,TRBJ2-7,once,TRBD1
CASSLAWDTQYF,TGTGCCAGCAGCTTGGCCTGGGATACGCAGTATTTT,TRBV5-5,12,TRBJ2-3,.,.
CSASYVNTEAFF,TGCAGTGCTAGTTACGTGAACACTGAAGCTTTCTTT,TRBV20-1,12,TRBJ1-1,.,.
CASSLEGRNYGYTF,TGCGCCAGCAGCTTGGAAGGCAGGAACTATGGCTACACCTTC,TRBV5-1,14,TRBJ1-2,.,.
CASGTFRTDTQYF,TGTGCCAGCGGGACATTCCGCACAGATACGCAGTATTTT,TRBV12-3/TRBV12-4,13,TRBJ2-3,.,.
CASSLRLTEKQQETQYF,TGTGCCAGCAGCTTGAGGTTAACAGAAAAGCAGCAAGAGACCCAGTACTTC,TRBV5-4,17,TRBJ2-5,.,.
CASSISAGGPADTQYF,TGTGCCAGTAGTATATCGGCGGGAGGGCCCGCAGATACGCAGTATTTT,TRBV19,16,TRBJ2-3,.,TRBD2
CASSLWDRGNNEQFF,TGCGCCAGCAGCTTGTGGGACAGGGGGAACAATGAGCAGTTCTTC,TRBV5-1,15,TRBJ2-1,.,TRBD1
CASSFFAPAKRPGGYTF,TGCGCCAGCAGCTTTTTTGCCCCGGCAAAACGCCCGGGGGGCTACACCTTC,TRBV5-1,17,TRBJ1-2,.,.
CASSPMGLAAYNEQFF,TGTGCCAGCAGCCCAATGGGACTAGCGGCCTACAATGAGCAGTTCTTC,TRBV7-6,16,TRBJ2-1,.,TRBD2
CASSSGQEINQPQHF,TGTGCCAGCAGCTCGGGACAGGAAATAAATCAGCCCCAGCATTTT,TRBV7-9,15,TRBJ1-5,few,TRBD1